The 16 T cell receptor beta chains below were found in one sample sequenced in a study of monozygotic twins with inflammatory bowel disease. TCRdb processed the 5' RACE reads again and assigns one entry to each CDR3 protein, with no DNA. The sample table sets out approximately 400,000 distinct CDR3 sequences. Material for sequencing was blood. All receptors derive from a human donor with ulcerative colitis or Crohn's disease, or a healthy co-twin of an affected twin (not recorded which).

This chain joins TRBV29-1 and TRBJ1-2. Germline assignment: CDR1 SQVTM and CDR2 ANQGSEA. This CDR3 has 14 amino acids. CDR3 sequence reads: CSVFLVSEEYGYTF.

This rearrangement joins TRBV5-4 to TRBJ1-2; absent DNA, TCRdb's TRBD1 call cannot be checked. The CDR3 extends over 13 amino acids. Per germline, CDR1 SGHNT and CDR2 YYREEE (reference sequence). CDR3: CASSSDRSYGYTF.

V usage is TRBV7-2 and J usage is TRBJ1-5. The CDR3 sequence is 17 residues long. Germline CDR1 and CDR2: SGHTA and FQGNSA. CDR3 sequence reads: CASSLIEGFPSNQPQHF.

The rearrangement uses TRBV5-1 and TRBJ1-2; the D gene TCRdb calls, TRBD1, cannot be checked with no DNA. The CDR3 consists of 12 residues. CDR1 SGHRS and CDR2 YFSETQ come from the germline V gene. CDR3 residues: CASTDPVGFRTF.

This chain links TRBV3-1 with TRBJ2-7; TCRdb selects TRBD2, and the lack of DNA leaves this call unchecked. This CDR3 has 19 residues. The V gene's germline CDR1 is LGHDT and CDR2 YNNKEL (reference sequence). The CDR3: CASSQGASSGSTGRYEQYF.

This chain connects TRBV7-6 to TRBJ2-3; there is no DNA to check the TCRdb D call of TRBD1. This CDR3 contains 15 residues. CDR1 is SGHVS, CDR2 FNYEAQ, per germline. CDR3 sequence reads: CASSPRKGSTDTQYF. Filled out from reference TRBV7-6 and TRBJ2-3, the complete variable domain reads GAGVSQSPRYKVTKRGQDVALRCDPISGHVSLYWYRQALGQGPEFLTYFNYEAQQDKSGLPNDRFSAERPEGSISTLTIQRTEQRDSAMYRCASSPRKGSTDTQYFGPGTRLTVL.

The V call is TRBV28, the J call TRBJ2-1; TCRdb's D call, TRBD2, is unchecked because there is no DNA. The CDR3 extends over 17 amino acids. Germline V CDR1 and CDR2: MDHEN, SYDVKM. The CDR3 loop is CASSSYLATSSYNEQFF.

This sequence joins TRBV7-6 and TRBJ2-1; TCRdb outputs TRBD2, but without DNA this stays unchecked. Germline assignment: CDR1 SGHVS and CDR2 FNYEAQ. The CDR3 sequence is 18 residues long. The CDR3 reads CASSVDRTSGSSYNEQFF. Drawing the rest from reference TRBV7-6 and TRBJ2-1, the complete variable domain is GAGVSQSPRYKVTKRGQDVALRCDPISGHVSLYWYRQALGQGPEFLTYFNYEAQQDKSGLPNDRFSAERPEGSISTLTIQRTEQRDSAMYRCASSVDRTSGSSYNEQFFGPGTRLTVL.

The V call is TRBV9, the J call TRBJ2-3; absent DNA, TCRdb's TRBD1 call cannot be checked. Germline V gene lookup returns CDR1 SGDLS and CDR2 YYNGEE. This CDR3 contains 16 residues. The CDR3 protein is CASSAEQGQGADTQYF. The variable domain in full, with the rest retrieved from reference TRBV9 and TRBJ2-3, is DSGVTQTPKHLITATGQRVTLRCSPRSGDLSVYWYQQSLDQGLQFLIQYYNGEERAKGNILERFSAQQFPDLHSELNLSSLELGDSALYFCASSAEQGQGADTQYFGPGTRLTVL.

The chain uses TRBV7-2 and TRBJ2-7; the TCRdb call, TRBD1, lacks DNA for checking. The CDR3 totals 15 residues. Germline CDR1 and CDR2: SGHTA and FQGNSA. This CDR3 reads CASSLGGQALREQYF.

The J gene is TRBJ2-3, the V gene TRBV4-3; TCRdb reports TRBD2, a call that lacks DNA to check it against. The germline CDR1 and CDR2 sequences are LGHNA and YSLEER. The CDR3 totals 17 residues. This CDR3 is CASSQDWGASSTDTQYF.

The V gene is TRBV12-3 or TRBV12-4, the J gene TRBJ1-3; checking the TCRdb D call of TRBD1 is not possible without DNA. The CDR3 contains 14 residues. The CDR3 here is CASSLGRRGDTIYF.

The rearrangement links TRBV5-6 to TRBJ2-5; absent DNA, TCRdb's TRBD1 call cannot be checked. CDR1 and CDR2 from the germline V gene are SGHDT and YYEEEE. The CDR3 has 15 amino acids. CDR3 residues: CASSGAPGSKETQYF.

The V and J genes are TRBV29-1 and TRBJ1-2; without DNA, the TCRdb call of TRBD1 cannot be checked. The CDR3 sequence is 12 residues long. CDR1 is SQVTM, CDR2 ANQGSEA, per germline. The CDR3 region is CSISRVDYGYTF.

This chain links TRBV20-1 with TRBJ2-3. The CDR3 is made up of 11 amino acids. CDR1 and CDR2 (germline): DFQATT, SNEGSKA (reference sequence). This chain's CDR3 is CSANRIFTQYF.

The chain combines TRBV6-1 with TRBJ2-7; TCRdb returns TRBD2, unconfirmable since there is no DNA. This CDR3 has 14 amino acids. Germline values: CDR1 MNHNS, CDR2 SASEGT. The CDR3 here is CASRGLAGINEQYF.